This TCR beta chain is from a study of T cell clones after liver transplantation. Turning to the study itself: HCV positivity affected three of eight recipients; the rest lacked autoimmune or viral indications. Study-wide results and caveats: Conclusions were preliminary, with small, heterogeneous patient groups. In 5 of 8 subjects, circulating graft-donor-reactive CD4 TCRbeta sequences fell significantly after transplant.

The germline gives CDR1 SGHAT, CDR2 FQNNGV. The CDR3 runs to 16 residues. Trimming shortened V by 1 base and J by 2 bases, and 13 bases separated the two germline ends. This clone has only one observation. Antigen specificity is unknown. Clones were read by immunoSEQ multiplex PCR, and TCRdb kept only the in-frame ones, dropping some. This table holds nearly 55,000 clones, about 81% found once. The clonotype was recovered from a human donor who received a liver transplant. Sample: CD4+ T cells from blood, taken before liver transplant. The chain recombines TRBV11-2 with TRBJ2-3; no definite D call. CDR3 loop: CASSLVGRIITDTQYF. DNA of the CDR3: TGTGCCAGCAGCTTAGTCGGCCGGATAATCACAGATACGCAGTATTTT.